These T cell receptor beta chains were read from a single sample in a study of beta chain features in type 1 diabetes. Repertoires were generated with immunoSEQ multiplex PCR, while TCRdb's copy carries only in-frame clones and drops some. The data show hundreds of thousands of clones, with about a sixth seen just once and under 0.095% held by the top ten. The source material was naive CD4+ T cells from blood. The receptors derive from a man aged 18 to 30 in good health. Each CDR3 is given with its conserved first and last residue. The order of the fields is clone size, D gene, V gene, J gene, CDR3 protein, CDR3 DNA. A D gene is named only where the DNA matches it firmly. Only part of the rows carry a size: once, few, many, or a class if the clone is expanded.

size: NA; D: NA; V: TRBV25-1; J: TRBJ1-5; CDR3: CASSEASTQPQHF; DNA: TGTGCCAGCAGTGAAGCTAGTACGCAGCCCCAGCATTTT
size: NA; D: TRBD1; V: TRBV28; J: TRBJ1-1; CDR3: CASTQGGIAFF; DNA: TGTGCCAGCACCCAAGGGGGCATTGCTTTCTTT
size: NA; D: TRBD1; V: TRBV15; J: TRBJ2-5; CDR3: CATSRFTGTGGQETQYF; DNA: TGTGCCACCAGCAGATTTACCGGGACAGGGGGACAAGAGACCCAGTACTTC
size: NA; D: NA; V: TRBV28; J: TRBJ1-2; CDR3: CASSPLAGNYGYTF; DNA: TGTGCCAGCAGTCCACTTGCGGGCAACTATGGCTACACCTTC
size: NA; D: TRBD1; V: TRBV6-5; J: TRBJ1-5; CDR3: CASSSTGGGNQPQHF; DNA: TGTGCCAGCAGTTCGACAGGGGGGGGCAATCAGCCCCAGCATTTT
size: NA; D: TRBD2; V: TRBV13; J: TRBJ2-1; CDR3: CASEREPDEQFF; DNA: TGTGCCTCGGAGCGGGAGCCCGATGAGCAGTTCTTC
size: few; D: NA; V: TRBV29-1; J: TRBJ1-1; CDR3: CSVEVQENTEAFF; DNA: TGCAGCGTTGAGGTTCAGGAGAACACTGAAGCTTTCTTT
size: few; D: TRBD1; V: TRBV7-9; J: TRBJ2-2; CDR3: CASSAGQANTGELFF; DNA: TGTGCCAGCAGCGCCGGACAGGCGAACACCGGGGAGCTGTTTTTT
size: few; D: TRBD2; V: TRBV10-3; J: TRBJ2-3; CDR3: CAIRESSGRSADTQYF; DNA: TGTGCCATCAGAGAATCTAGCGGGAGGAGCGCAGATACGCAGTATTTT
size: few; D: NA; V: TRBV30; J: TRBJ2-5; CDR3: CAWSSGAETQYF; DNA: TGTGCCTGGAGCTCGGGTGCCGAGACCCAGTACTTC